This T cell receptor beta chain came from a study of a mutant IDH1 vaccine in newly diagnosed glioma. For this clone: Its antigen is still unknown.

The time point denotes: week 47, end of study. The investigators gave 300 ug of mutant IDH1 20-mer peptide in each vaccine dose, together with topical imiquimod. Newly diagnosed WHO grade 3 or 4 IDH1-mutant, ATRX-lost astrocytomas were identified in the donors. Germline CDR1 reads MDHEN; CDR2 reads SYDVKM. With 1 base removed from V and 7 bases from J, the gap between germline ends came to 13 bases. The CDR3 consists of 14 residues. Sequencing used immunoSEQ multiplex PCR; TCRdb keeps in-frame clones, though not all of them. The table includes 40,000 or so clones, 70% to 85% detected once. Specimen: PBMCs, collected from a glioma patient whose treatment included an IDH1 peptide vaccine. The chain carries TRBV28 and TRBJ1-2; TRBD1 might be the D (6 bases). This sequence originates from a man between 18 and 35 years old with glioma. Some clones in this sample may be carry-over from other donors' samples. In DNA, the CDR3 is TGTGCCAGCAGTTTATTAGGGACACCTTTTGGCTACACCTTC. It is translated as CASSLLGTPFGYTF.